The entry that follows covers one T cell receptor beta chain sequence. Its target is not known. CDR3 length: 16 amino acids. Trimming took 2 bases from V and 0 from J, leaving 13 bases between them. This sample was taken from a study of shared clonotypes between healthy human individuals. Overall study context: Serving as donors were a couple of women and three men, whose ages spanned 18 to 49.

Assay used: immunoSEQ multiplex PCR; TCRdb lists only in-frame clones, some missing. The sample includes about 2.4 million clones, around nine tenths of them seen just once. Broader study findings: Naive subsets generally exceeded memory subsets in estimated richness.

The sample comprised naive CD4+ T cells sorted from blood. Sample subset: CD45RA+ positively selected. The source is a man between 18 and 35 years old in good health. The genes are TRBV23-1 and TRBJ1-1; no clear D gene. TRBV23-1 is an open reading frame whose function is uncertain. This CDR3 is CASSQKAKPMNTEAFF. The CDR3 bases are TGCGCCAGCAGTCAAAAAGCGAAGCCGATGAACACTGAAGCTTTCTTT.